This TCR beta chain came from a study of control samples from healthy donors and cancer patients. Per germline, CDR1 GTSNPN and CDR2 SVGIG (reference sequence). The V end was cut by 0 bases, the J end by 0 bases, with 9 bases between. This CDR3 has 15 residues. Sequenced by immunoSEQ multiplex PCR; TCRdb stores in-frame clones only, minus some. The data contain 120,000 or so clones, 85% to 95% of them seen just once; the ten biggest clones take up around 0.6%. Sample: PBMCs. The sequence derives from a man at least 80 years old with head and neck cancer. The chain has TRBV30 and TRBJ1-5; D is unclear. DNA for the CDR3: TGTGCCTGGAGTGTCCGGAGGTATAGCAATCAGCCCCAGCATTTT. It codes for CAWSVRRYSNQPQHF.